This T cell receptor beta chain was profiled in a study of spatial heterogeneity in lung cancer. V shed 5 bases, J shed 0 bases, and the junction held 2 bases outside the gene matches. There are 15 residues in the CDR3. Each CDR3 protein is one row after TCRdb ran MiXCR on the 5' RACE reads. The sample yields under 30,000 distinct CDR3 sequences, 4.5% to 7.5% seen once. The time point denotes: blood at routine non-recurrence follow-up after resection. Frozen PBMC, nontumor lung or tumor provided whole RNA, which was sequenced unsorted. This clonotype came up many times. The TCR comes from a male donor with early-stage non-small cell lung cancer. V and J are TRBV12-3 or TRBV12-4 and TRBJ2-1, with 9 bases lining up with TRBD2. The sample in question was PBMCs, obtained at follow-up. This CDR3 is CASSLSGSSYNEQFF. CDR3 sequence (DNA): TGTGCCAGCAGTCTTAGCGGGAGCTCCTACAATGAGCAGTTCTTC.